Presented here are 19 T cell receptor beta chains from one specimen sequenced in a study of T cells in Graves' hyperthyroidism and ophthalmopathy. Amplified regions were TCR beta CDR3 sequences from RNA transcripts. RT-PCR in the first round (using the HTBI primer set) targeted the TCR CDR3. Each CDR3 protein is one row after TCRdb ran MiXCR on the multiplex PCR reads. In the table there are around 350,000 distinct CDR3 sequences, 15% to 18% of which are singletons. The sample comprised blood. These receptors were collected from a woman aged 18-30 years with Graves' hyperthyroidism that later progressed to Graves' ophthalmopathy.

The V and J genes are TRBV27 and TRBJ1-5; tentative D call: TRBD1 (6 bases). Trimming stripped 6 bases from V and 7 bases from J, with 19 bases between. The germline CDR1 and CDR2 sequences are MNHEY and SMNVEV (reference sequence). CDR3 size: 15 residues. The CDR3 region is CASRRGRAPEQPQHF. The DNA of the CDR3 is TGTGCCAGCAGACGGGGGCGCGCCCCAGAGCAGCCCCAGCATTTT.

CDR3 protein: CASSIVQDLIVGDTQYF. The CDR3 bases are TGTGCCAGTAGTATTGTGCAGGATTTGATAGTCGGAGATACGCAGTATTTT. The chain recombines TRBV19 with TRBJ2-3; no firm D call. Germline loops: CDR1 LNHDA, CDR2 SQIVND (reference sequence). This CDR3 has 17 residues. Trimming took off 3 bases at V and 5 bases at J, with 21 bases between the two ends.

This clonotype has ten or more counts. The V call is TRBV7-9, the J call TRBJ1-1; D is possibly TRBD1 (5 bases). CDR1 is SEHNR and CDR2 is FQNEAQ in the germline V gene (reference sequence). CDR3 size: 16 residues. The ends were cut back, 2 bases at V and 1 base at J, with 14 bases in the middle. CDR3 nucleotide sequence: TGTGCCAGCAGCTTAAGTCCCTATAGGGGGAACACTGAAGCTTTCTTT. It specifies CASSLSPYRGNTEAFF. Combining the CDR3 with reference TRBV7-9 and TRBJ1-1 gives the whole variable domain DTGVSQNPRHKITKRGQNVTFRCDPISEHNRLYWYRQTLGQGPEFLTYFQNEAQLEKSRLLSDRFSAERPKGSFSTLEIQRTEQGDSAMYLCASSLSPYRGNTEAFFGQGTRLTVV.

This rearrangement joins TRBV6-1 to TRBJ1-1, with D uncertain. The germline V gene encodes CDR1 MNHNS and CDR2 SASEGT. The V and J ends lost 5 bases and 1 base respectively, with 14 bases between them. The CDR3 sequence is 15 residues long. In nucleotides, the CDR3 is TGTGCCAGCAGTTACGCTTCACCAGCGAACACTGAAGCTTTCTTT. Its protein is CASSYASPANTEAFF.

A remark on this clonotype: Given a much more abundant clone one base away, this may be a read error. The chain has TRBV6-1 and TRBJ1-2, with 10 bases matching TRBD1. CDR3 length: 15 amino acids. The germline gives CDR1 MNHNS, CDR2 SASEGT. V trimming: 6 bases; J trimming: 3 bases; junction bases outside the gene matches: 7. The CDR3: CASRPGQGTDYGYTF. DNA of the CDR3: TGTGCCAGCAGGCCGGGACAGGGGACTGACTATGGCTACACCTTC.

This clonotype was detected a few times. CDR3 amino acids: CASSADLGLPYEQYF. As DNA, the CDR3 is TGTGCCAGTAGTGCGGACCTGGGGCTTCCCTACGAGCAGTACTTC. The J gene is TRBJ2-7, the V gene TRBV19, with a tentative D call TRBD1 (5 bases). Trimming shortened V by 5 bases and J by 2 bases, and 16 bases separated the two germline ends. Germline V gene data show CDR1 as LNHDA and CDR2 as SQIVND (reference sequence). The length of the CDR3 is 15 residues.

Ten or more counts support this clonotype. The gene calls are TRBV15 and TRBJ2-3; weak D call: TRBD2 (6 bases). This CDR3 region has 16 residues. The V end lost 0 bases, the J end lost 3 bases, and 13 bases lay between the germline ends. Per the germline V gene, CDR1 is LNHNV and CDR2 is YYDKDF (reference sequence). CDR3 amino acids: CATSREAGIGTDTQYF. DNA of the CDR3: TGTGCCACCAGCAGAGAGGCGGGAATCGGTACAGATACGCAGTATTTT.

This clonotype was seen more than once but under ten times. Possible read error: a much larger clone is one base away. The chain combines TRBV6-5 with TRBJ2-7, with 8 bases identical to TRBD1. CDR1 is MNHEY and CDR2 is SVGAGI in the germline V gene. With V trimmed by 6 bases and J by 2 bases, 15 bases remained unmatched. The CDR3 is 17 amino acids. CDR3 region: CASSSRPRGRGPYEQYF. CDR3 sequence (DNA): TGTGCCAGCAGCAGTAGGCCCAGGGGCAGGGGGCCCTACGAGCAGTACTTC.

This clonotype appeared a few times. The chain is built from TRBV4-1 and TRBJ2-3; possibly TRBD1 for D (6 bases). Germline assignment: CDR1 MGHRA and CDR2 YSYEKL. V lost 0 bases and J 3 bases, leaving 13 bases between the germline ends. This CDR3 is 16 amino acids long. The CDR3 region has the DNA TGCGCCAGCAGCCAAGAAGGCCTAAGGGGGACAGATACGCAGTATTTT. Translation: CASSQEGLRGTDTQYF.

This clonotype has a handful of counts. One end of the junction varies from germline; a read error may be responsible. V usage is TRBV7-2 and J usage is TRBJ2-5; D gene ambiguous. Germline CDR1 is SGHTA and CDR2 is FQGNSA. CDR3 length: 13 amino acids. CDR3 DNA sequence: TGTGCCAGCAGCTTAGTGGGTGGAGAGGCCCAGTACTTC. Its protein is CASSLVGGEAQYF.

The V and J genes are TRBV11-2 and TRBJ2-3, with 10 nucleotides matching TRBD2. The germline V gene has CDR1 SGHAT and CDR2 FQNNGV. J was trimmed by 0 bases and V by 6 bases; bases with no gene match: 9. The CDR3 is made up of 17 amino acids. CDR3 coding DNA: TGTGCCAGCAGGCGGAGCGGGAGGGGGTATAGCACAGATACGCAGTATTTT. Translated, it gives CASRRSGRGYSTDTQYF.

This clonotype has more than one count but fewer than ten. The V gene is TRBV5-5, the J gene TRBJ2-1, with D possibly TRBD2 on 5 matching bases. This CDR3 has 14 residues. The germline gives CDR1 SGHKS, CDR2 YYEKEE (reference sequence). Trimming cost V 4 bases and J 7 bases, with 15 bases left between them. As DNA, the CDR3 is TGTGCCAGCAGCGCACTAGACTTACGTAATGAGCAGTTCTTC. Translated: CASSALDLRNEQFF.

This clonotype came up a few times. One base away lies a much larger clone, so this may be a sequencing read error. V usage is TRBV28 and J usage is TRBJ1-2, with a weak D call TRBD1 (5 bases). The CDR3 has 16 amino acids. Germline loops: CDR1 MDHEN, CDR2 SYDVKM. The CDR3 DNA reads TGTGCCAGCAGTTTGAAGAGGGGTTCCCCTAACTATGGCCACACCTTC. It yields the protein CASSLKRGSPNYGHTF.

The rearrangement links TRBV6-2 or TRBV6-3 to TRBJ2-1; D is uncertain. CDR1 is MNHEY and CDR2 is SVGEGT in the germline V gene. The CDR3 totals 12 residues. V lost 2 bases to trimming and J lost 7 bases, with 6 bases between them. The CDR3, as DNA: TGTGCCAGCAGTTACGGGCAAAATGAGCAGTTCTTC. This gives the protein CASSYGQNEQFF.

There are many counts of this clonotype. The junction departs from germline at one end; a sequencing error may be responsible. The rearrangement joins TRBV20-1 to TRBJ2-7, with unresolved D. Germline loops: CDR1 DFQATT, CDR2 SNEGSKA (reference sequence). This CDR3 has 11 amino acids. CDR3 sequence: CSARVSYEQYF. CDR3 coding DNA: TGCAGTGCAAGAGTCTCCTACGAGCAGTACTTC.

The chain combines TRBV29-1 with TRBJ2-1; 10 bases fit TRBD1. V was clipped by 2 bases and J by 1 base; unmatched bases: 11. In germline, CDR1 is SQVTM, CDR2 ANQGSEA. The CDR3 loop spans 18 amino acids. This CDR3 reads CSVELWDRGMSSYNEQFF. The CDR3 nucleotides read TGCAGCGTTGAACTATGGGACAGGGGAATGAGTTCCTACAATGAGCAGTTCTTC.

This clonotype was seen repeatedly, ten times or more. The V gene is TRBV7-9, the J gene TRBJ2-7; no clear D. The CDR3 runs to 14 residues. Trimming removed 3 bases from V and 2 bases from J, with 11 bases in between. Germline lookup yields CDR1 SEHNR and CDR2 FQNEAQ (reference sequence). In nucleotides, the CDR3 is TGTGCCAGCAGCTTTGATTCCTCACCCTACGAGCAGTACTTC. It codes for CASSFDSSPYEQYF.

This clonotype occurred many times. This chain connects TRBV2 to TRBJ2-1, with D perhaps matching TRBD2 (5 bases). Per the germline V gene, CDR1 is SNHLY and CDR2 is FYNNEI. V gave up 1 base and J gave up 2 bases, with 6 bases separating them. The CDR3 sequence is 14 residues long. CDR3 amino acids: CASSEEGAYNEQFF. DNA for the CDR3: TGTGCCAGCAGTGAAGAGGGAGCCTACAATGAGCAGTTCTTC.

This clonotype was seen many times. The V call is TRBV28, the J call TRBJ2-1; TRBD2 aligns across 14 bases. In germline, CDR1 is MDHEN, CDR2 SYDVKM. The CDR3 sequence is 16 residues long. With V trimmed by 6 bases and J by 7 bases, 8 bases remained unmatched. The CDR3 region has the DNA TGTGCCAGCAGCCTTGAGACTAGCGGGAGGGTGAATGAGCAGTTCTTC. It encodes CASSLETSGRVNEQFF.